The 18 T cell receptor beta chains presented below share a single source sample, sequenced in a study of shared clonotypes between healthy human individuals (dated by TCRdb to about 2020). Library construction relied on the immunoSEQ multiplex PCR assay. TCRdb mirrors the immuneACCESS table, restricted to in-frame sequences. Some clones are absent from its copies; in checked studies, under half trace to an unresolved V gene, and the reason for the others is unknown. This sample comprises some 320,000 clones, roughly 91% of them detected only once. Clones ranked in the top ten supply around 15% of the sample. Sequencing was performed on memory CD8+ T cells sorted from blood. The cell subset or site label, as the study defines it: CD45RO+ cells pooled with CCR7-negative TemRA cells. The receptors derive from a man aged 18 to 30 in good health.

V usage is TRBV7-9 and J usage is TRBJ2-7, with TRBD2 identical over 7 bases. Germline V CDR1 and CDR2: SEHNR, FQNEAQ (reference sequence). Unmatched junction bases numbered 15, after V lost 2 bases and J lost 5 bases. The length of the CDR3 is 17 residues. CDR3 DNA sequence: TGTGCCAGCAGCTTATTTATTAGCGGGCTGGCCGGAGACGAGCAGTACTTC. Translated, it gives CASSLFISGLAGDEQYF.

V gene TRBV5-1 combines with J gene TRBJ1-6; the match to TRBD1 covers 7 bases. The CDR3 extends over 15 amino acids. Germline V CDR1 and CDR2: SGHRS, YFSETQ. V lost 3 bases and J lost 8; bases outside the gene matches: 8. The CDR3 protein is CASSSTGSLYSPLHF. The CDR3 DNA follows: TGCGCCAGCAGCTCGACAGGGTCCCTCTATTCACCCCTCCACTTT.

The chain is built from TRBV4-3 and TRBJ2-1; the match to TRBD2 covers 8 bases. Germline-derived CDR1 and CDR2 are LGHNA and YSLEER. V was pared by 5 bases and J by 4 bases, with 10 bases of the junction left unmatched. The CDR3 spans 16 residues. The CDR3: CASSYDIAGRYNEQFF. DNA for the CDR3: TGCGCCAGCAGCTACGATATAGCGGGACGATACAATGAGCAGTTCTTC.

The chain joins TRBV28 to TRBJ2-7; TRBD1 is a possible D gene (6 bases). V was clipped by 10 bases and J by 3 bases, with 13 bases between them. The CDR3 spans 12 residues. The germline CDR1 and CDR2 sequences are MDHEN and SYDVKM. The chain's CDR3 is CATGDGDYEQYF. The CDR3 DNA follows: TGTGCCACAGGGGATGGGGACTACGAGCAGTACTTC.

The V and J genes are TRBV5-8 and TRBJ2-2; D ambiguous. Germline V gene sequence: CDR1 SGHTS, CDR2 YDEGEE. CDR3 size: 13 residues. V was trimmed by 1 base and J by 6 bases, leaving 7 bases between them. In nucleotides, the CDR3 is TGTGCCAGCAGCTTGTCCGTTTCCGGGGAGCTGTTTTTT. This translates into CASSLSVSGELFF.

A note on this clone: Other DNA sequences of this sample code for an identical CDR3. The CDR3 coding sequence is TGTGCCAGCAGTTACTCAGAGGGCAGCACTGAAGCTTTCTTT. Protein sequence: CASSYSEGSTEAFF. This chain joins TRBV6-5 and TRBJ1-1; D ambiguous. Trimming left V 0 bases short and J 4 bases short, with 9 bases between. CDR3 length equals 14 residues. CDR1 and CDR2 (germline): MNHEY, SVGAGI.

The table lists this clone with a count of one. The CDR3 sequence: CASSAGPGHQYNSPLHF. The CDR3 coding sequence is TGTGCCAGCAGCGCCGGCCCAGGACATCAATATAATTCACCCCTCCACTTT. V usage is TRBV9 and J usage is TRBJ1-6, with D perhaps TRBD1 (5 bases). CDR3 size: 17 residues. The germline CDR1 and CDR2 sequences are SGDLS and YYNGEE. The V end was cut by 3 bases, the J end by 4 bases, with 17 bases between.

This rearrangement joins TRBV4-3 to TRBJ1-6; D is perhaps TRBD1 (5 bases). The CDR3 is 17 residues long. V was cut by 1 base and J by 5 bases, with 15 bases left in between. Germline CDR1 LGHNA, CDR2 YSLEER. CDR3 sequence: CASSQVVGALNNSPLHF. CDR3 bases: TGCGCCAGCAGCCAAGTGGTAGGGGCCCTAAATAATTCACCCCTCCACTTT.

V usage is TRBV7-6 and J usage is TRBJ2-7, with D unclear. The CDR3 sequence is 13 residues long. Between the trimmed V and J ends, which lost 1 base and 6 bases, there was a span of 10 bases. Germline-derived CDR1 and CDR2 are SGHVS and FNYEAQ. CDR3 bases: TGTGCCAGCAGCTTAGTTTATACGGCCGAGCAGTACTTC. It specifies CASSLVYTAEQYF.

Here the CDR3 DNA reads TGTGCCAGCAGCTTGGGGGTCTTTGGCTCTATCTCCTACAATGAGCAGTTCTTC. Translation gives CASSLGVFGSISYNEQFF. This chain joins TRBV5-6 and TRBJ2-1, with no clear D. This CDR3 spans 18 amino acids. CDR1 and CDR2 (germline): SGHDT, YYEEEE. V lost 0 bases and J 0 bases, leaving 16 bases between the germline ends.

This clone was picked up one time. The rearrangement uses TRBV6-6 and TRBJ2-3; 9 bases are shared with TRBD1. V trimming: 6 bases; J trimming: 1 base; junction bases outside the gene matches: 8. The CDR3 runs 16 residues. The V gene's germline CDR1 is MNHNY and CDR2 SVGAGI (reference sequence). In DNA form, the CDR3 reads TGTGCCAGCAGCTACAGGGGGCTGGCGGGCACAGATACGCAGTATTTT. This sequence encodes CASSYRGLAGTDTQYF.

In this sample, this clone turned up once. The chain combines TRBV29-1 with TRBJ2-3, with 10 bases fitting TRBD2. Germline trimming cut 6 bases from V and 4 bases from J; bases unmatched to any gene: 4. The germline gives CDR1 SQVTM, CDR2 ANQGSEA. CDR3 length: 13 residues. The CDR3 reads CSVSGGAADTQYF. The CDR3 DNA reads as TGCAGCGTGAGCGGGGGGGCTGCAGATACGCAGTATTTT.

About this clone: A far larger clone differs by one base, so this is likely a read error. The rearrangement links TRBV11-2 to TRBJ1-1, with D tentatively TRBD1 (5 bases). Trimming left V 3 bases short and J 3 bases short, with 8 bases between. CDR1 is SGHAT, CDR2 FQNNGV, per germline. The CDR3 totals 13 residues. Here the CDR3 DNA reads TGTGCCAGCAGCTTCGGGGGGGACACTGAAGCTTTCTTT. Its protein product is CASSFGGDTEAFF.

J is TRBJ1-5 and V is TRBV9, with D possibly TRBD1 on 6 matching bases. CDR3 length: 15 amino acids. Germline loops: CDR1 SGDLS, CDR2 YYNGEE. V was shortened by 5 bases and J by 2 bases, with 14 bases between the two germline ends. The CDR3 here is CASSEGGLGNQPQHF. CDR3 bases: TGTGCCAGCAGTGAGGGGGGTCTGGGCAATCAGCCCCAGCATTTT.

This sequence joins TRBV4-1 and TRBJ1-2, with 8 bases aligning to TRBD1. The germline CDR1 and CDR2 sequences are MGHRA and YSYEKL. V was clipped by 4 bases and J by 4 bases; unmatched bases: 8. The length of the CDR3 is 15 residues. The CDR3 bases are TGCGCCAGCAGCCTAAAGCAGGGGGCCCCCTATGGCTACACCTTC. Encoded protein: CASSLKQGAPYGYTF.

This clone was picked up one time. The chain has TRBV30 and TRBJ2-1, with D perhaps matching TRBD2 (5 bases). Per germline, CDR1 GTSNPN and CDR2 SVGIG (reference sequence). The V and J ends lost 6 bases and 2 bases respectively, with 11 bases between them. The CDR3 contains 13 residues. CDR3 region: CACEEVTYNEQFF. Written as DNA, the CDR3 is TGTGCCTGTGAGGAGGTGACCTACAATGAGCAGTTCTTC.

The chain carries TRBV7-6 and TRBJ2-3; D might be TRBD2 (5 bases). CDR1 is SGHVS and CDR2 is FNYEAQ in the germline V gene. The V gene lost 6 bases and the J gene lost 0 bases, with 13 bases spanning the gap. CDR3 size: 15 residues. The CDR3 bases are TGTGCCAGCAGTCCGGACGGGGATAGCACAGATACGCAGTATTTT. Amino acid sequence: CASSPDGDSTDTQYF.

The genes are TRBV27 and TRBJ1-1; D remains ambiguous. The CDR3 runs to 13 residues. V shed 7 bases and J shed 5 bases, with 14 bases lying between them. CDR1 is MNHEY and CDR2 is SMNVEV in the germline V gene (reference sequence). CDR3 residues: CASNIGRGTEAFF. DNA of the CDR3: TGTGCCAGCAACATTGGCCGGGGAACTGAAGCTTTCTTT.